This section outlines one T cell receptor (beta chain) sequence together with its context. This specimen comes from a study of blood T cell repertoires in COVID-19. TCRdb's table, derived via immunoSEQ multiplex PCR, lists solely in-frame clones and lacks some. The sample carries about 100,000 clones, 80% to 90% recorded once. Germline V gene lookup returns CDR1 SNHLY and CDR2 FYNNEI. The CDR3 loop spans 16 amino acids. V gave up 2 bases and J gave up 2 bases; unmatched junction bases: 5. The TCR originated in a man in his forties or fifties with acute or convalescent COVID-19. The V gene is TRBV2, the J gene TRBJ2-3; 9 bases match TRBD2. Sample: peripheral blood. CDR3 in DNA: TGTGCCAGCAGTGAATTGCTAGCGGGGACCACAGATACGCAGTATTTT. Translated, it gives CASSELLAGTTDTQYF.